Listed here are 5 T cell receptor beta chains from one sample, sequenced in a study of CD8+ T cells in alopecia areata. The treatment is: oral pan-JAK inhibitor, 5-10 mg twice daily. Reverse transcription of extracted RNA yielded cDNA, which provided the sequencing template. Assay: immunoSEQ multiplex PCR; the TCRdb copy retains only in-frame clones and omits some. Altogether under 300,000 clones are present, approximately 60% being singletons, with the ten largest covering 0.75% to 0.95%. This specimen was CD4+ T cells sorted from blood, taken at week 52, from a patient treated with tofacitinib. The receptors stem from a human donor with alopecia areata.

This clone has more than one count but fewer than ten. The chain recombines TRBV9 with TRBJ2-2; TRBD1 matches at 7 bases. V shed 3 bases and J 1 base; nucleotides not matched to a gene: 0. Germline-derived CDR1 and CDR2 are SGDLS and YYNGEE. The CDR3 loop spans 14 amino acids. CDR3 in DNA: TGTGCCAGCAGCGGGACAGGGAACACCGGGGAGCTGTTTTTT. Protein sequence: CASSGTGNTGELFF.

The chain recombines TRBV30 with TRBJ2-3, with 8 bases that match TRBD2. CDR1 is GTSNPN and CDR2 is SVGIG in the germline V gene (reference sequence). The CDR3 covers 14 residues. After removal of 5 bases from V and 4 bases from J, the junction contained 8 bases not matched to a gene. DNA of the CDR3: TGTGCCTGGGACCTCGGACTAGCCGCAGATACGCAGTATTTT. Amino acids: CAWDLGLAADTQYF.

The chain has TRBV30 and TRBJ2-5; D is ambiguous. The V gene's germline CDR1 is GTSNPN and CDR2 SVGIG (reference sequence). The CDR3 totals 14 residues. V dropped 5 bases and J dropped 2 bases, with 15 bases sitting between them. CDR3 DNA: TGTGCCTGGGGTCCCCCGATACCTCAAGAGACCCAGTACTTC. Amino acids: CAWGPPIPQETQYF. Drawing the rest from reference TRBV30 and TRBJ2-5, the complete variable domain is SQTIHQWPATLVQPVGSPLSLECTVEGTSNPNLYWYRQAAGRGLQLLFYSVGIGQISSEVPQNLSASRPQDRQFILSSKKLLLSDSGFYLCAWGPPIPQETQYFGPGTRLLVL.

The CDR3 is CASSTTGTAYGYTF. The DNA of the CDR3 is TGTGCCAGCAGCACGACCGGGACAGCCTATGGCTACACCTTC. This chain uses TRBV9 with TRBJ1-2; 7 bases fit TRBD1. The J segment lost 4 bases and the V segment lost 4 bases, leaving 7 bases of the junction unmatched. This CDR3 spans 14 amino acids. The germline gives CDR1 SGDLS, CDR2 YYNGEE.

The chain uses TRBV30 and TRBJ1-1, with TRBD1 as a possible D gene (6 bases). The CDR3 runs to 15 residues. With 3 bases removed from V and 5 bases from J, the gap between germline ends came to 19 bases. CDR1 and CDR2 (germline): GTSNPN, SVGIG (reference sequence). This CDR3 is CAWRRGLDRGTEAFF. The CDR3 DNA is TGTGCCTGGAGGAGGGGGTTGGACAGAGGGACTGAAGCTTTCTTT. Looking up the rest from reference TRBV30 and TRBJ1-1 gives the full variable domain: SQTIHQWPATLVQPVGSPLSLECTVEGTSNPNLYWYRQAAGRGLQLLFYSVGIGQISSEVPQNLSASRPQDRQFILSSKKLLLSDSGFYLCAWRRGLDRGTEAFFGQGTRLTVV.